This T cell receptor (beta chain) was sequenced in a study of blood T cell repertoires in COVID-19. Clones were read by immunoSEQ multiplex PCR, and TCRdb kept only the in-frame ones, dropping some. The top ten clones hold around 2.9% of a sample with around 300,000 clones, 86% of them seen once. Unmatched junction bases numbered 8, after V lost 2 bases and J lost 5 bases. Germline values: CDR1 MGHRA, CDR2 YSYEKL. The CDR3 covers 15 residues. This chain uses TRBV4-1 with TRBJ2-7; 8 bases match TRBD2. The receptor comes from a woman younger than 45 with active or convalescent COVID-19. The sequencing sample was made of peripheral blood. The DNA of the CDR3 is TGCGCCAGCAGCCAAAATGAGCGGGGGCGCGACGAGCAGTACTTC. Its translation is CASSQNERGRDEQYF.